This T cell receptor beta chain was captured by sequencing in a study of T cell repertoires in cytomegalovirus infection. Regarding this clonotype: Its antigen is undetermined.

TCRdb re-called the reads through MiXCR, storing one row per CDR3 protein. Counted here are some 590,000 distinct CDR3 sequences, over 35% occurring once; the ten biggest clones make up 48%. CDR1 is MNHNY and CDR2 is SVGAGI in the germline V gene (reference sequence). Trimming shortened V by 2 bases and J by 4 bases, and 13 bases separated the two germline ends. The CDR3 covers 15 residues. The chain recombines TRBV6-6 with TRBJ2-3; TRBD1 is a possible D gene (7 bases). This TCR was recovered from a human donor in good health (CMV status not recorded). Some clones in this sample may be carry-over from other donors' samples. The input for sequencing was cultured PBMCs, taken from culture after CMV antigen stimulation. The CDR3 protein is CASSYGQGGADTQYF. The CDR3 DNA reads as TGTGCCAGCAGTTACGGGCAGGGGGGCGCAGATACGCAGTATTTT.